Listed below are T cell receptor beta chains from one sample, sequenced in a study of radiotherapy plus CTLA-4 blockade in lung cancer. The method was immunoSEQ multiplex PCR; TCRdb's version includes in-frame clones alone and lacks a portion of them. The sample yields about 14,000 clones, more than 75% seen once. The sample consisted of peripheral blood, taken from a patient treated with radiotherapy plus ipilimumab. The source of these receptors is a human donor with non-small cell lung cancer that progressed on radiotherapy plus ipilimumab. Some clones in this sample may be carry-over from other donors' samples. The CDR3 runs from the conserved cysteine through the conserved F or W. The D gene is left open where the match is weak. The size entry is marked missing in some rows and otherwise reads once, few, many or a size class.

abundance,d_gene,v_gene,j_gene,CDR3aa,CDR3nt
-,-,TRBV15,TRBJ2-2,CATSRDFLNTGELFF,TGTGCCACCAGTCGGGACTTTCTGAACACCGGGGAGCTGTTTTTT
-,TRBD1,TRBV29-1,TRBJ1-6,CSVWSGGNSPLHF,TGCAGCGTTTGGTCAGGGGGCAATTCACCCCTCCACTTT
-,TRBD1,TRBV27,TRBJ2-1,CASRPGQGRVNEQFF,TGTGCCAGCAGGCCAGGACAGGGCAGGGTCAATGAGCAGTTCTTC
-,TRBD1,TRBV30,TRBJ2-7,CAWRAKGQGAFEQYF,TGTGCCTGGAGGGCGAAAGGACAGGGGGCTTTCGAGCAGTACTTC
-,TRBD2,TRBV11-2,TRBJ2-5,CASSLAGLAGGETQYF,TGTGCCAGCAGCTTAGCGGGGCTAGCGGGAGGGGAGACCCAGTACTTC
once,-,TRBV6-5,TRBJ2-3,CASSSRQATDTQYF,TGTGCCAGCAGTTCTCGACAGGCCACAGATACGCAGTATTTT
-,-,TRBV18,TRBJ2-2,CASSPSLYTGELFF,TGTGCCAGCTCACCTTCCCTATACACCGGGGAGCTGTTTTTT
-,TRBD2,TRBV4-3,TRBJ2-7,CASSFSASGESYEQYF,TGCGCCAGCAGTTTCTCGGCTAGCGGGGAGTCCTACGAGCAGTACTTC
-,-,TRBV30,TRBJ2-1,CAWYRGTPQNEQFF,TGTGCCTGGTACCGGGGGACCCCCCAGAATGAGCAGTTCTTC
-,TRBD2,TRBV13,TRBJ2-5,CASSLISGGGQETQYF,TGTGCCAGCAGCTTAATCAGCGGGGGGGGGCAAGAGACCCAGTACTTC
-,TRBD1,TRBV25-1,TRBJ1-4,CASSEGQGATNEKLFF,TGTGCCAGCAGTGAAGGACAGGGTGCAACTAATGAAAAACTGTTTTTT
once,TRBD1,TRBV5-1,TRBJ2-3,CASSLAGQGAADTQYF,TGCGCCAGCAGCTTGGCGGGACAGGGGGCGGCAGATACGCAGTATTTT
-,-,TRBV12-1,TRBJ2-1,CASSFWTSGRAGPEVPEQFF,TGTGCCAGCAGCTTTTGGACTAGCGGGAGGGCCGGTCCTGAAGTGCCTGAGCAGTTCTTC
-,-,TRBV5-1,TRBJ2-1,CASSLGPRQGGQFF,TGCGCCAGCAGCCTTGGTCCCCGGCAGGGGGGGCAGTTCTTC
-,-,TRBV6-1,TRBJ2-5,CTSGEPGLTSETQYF,TGTACCAGCGGCGAACCGGGACTGACTTCAGAGACCCAGTACTTC
-,-,TRBV30,TRBJ1-6,CAWSVPGNFHF,TGTGCCTGGAGTGTACCTGGTAACTTCCACTTT
once,TRBD2,TRBV5-1,TRBJ2-5,CASSTSGGDRETQYF,TGCGCCAGCAGCACTAGCGGGGGGGACCGGGAGACCCAGTACTTC
-,-,TRBV5-1,TRBJ2-6,CASSPGSGANVLTF,TGCGCCAGCAGCCCGGGCTCTGGGGCCAACGTCCTGACTTTC
once,TRBD2,TRBV6-4,TRBJ2-1,CASSDNSGGHNEQFF,TGTGCCAGCAGTGACAATAGCGGGGGCCACAATGAGCAGTTCTTC
-,-,TRBV27,TRBJ2-3,CASRTSTDTQYF,TGTGCCAGCAGAACTAGCACAGATACGCAGTATTTT
-,TRBD2,TRBV19,TRBJ2-5,CASNGGSLLETQYF,TGTGCCAGTAACGGCGGGAGCTTGCTGGAGACCCAGTACTTC
-,TRBD2,TRBV5-4,TRBJ2-7,CASSLWREGISVQYF,TGTGCCAGCAGCTTGTGGCGGGAGGGGATTTCGGTCCAGTACTTC